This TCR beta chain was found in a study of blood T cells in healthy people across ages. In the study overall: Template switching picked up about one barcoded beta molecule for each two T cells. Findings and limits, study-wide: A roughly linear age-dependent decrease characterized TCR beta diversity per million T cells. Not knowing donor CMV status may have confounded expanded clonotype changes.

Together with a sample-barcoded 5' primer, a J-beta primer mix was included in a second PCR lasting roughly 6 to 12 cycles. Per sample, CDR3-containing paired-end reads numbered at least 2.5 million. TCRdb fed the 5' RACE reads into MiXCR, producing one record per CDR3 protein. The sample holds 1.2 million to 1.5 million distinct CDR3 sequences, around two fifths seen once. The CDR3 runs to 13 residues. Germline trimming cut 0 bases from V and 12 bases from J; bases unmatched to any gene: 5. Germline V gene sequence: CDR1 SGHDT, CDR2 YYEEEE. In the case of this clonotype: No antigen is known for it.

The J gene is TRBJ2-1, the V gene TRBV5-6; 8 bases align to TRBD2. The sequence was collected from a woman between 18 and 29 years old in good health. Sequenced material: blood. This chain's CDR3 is CASSLGLAQVQFF. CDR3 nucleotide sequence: TGTGCCAGCAGCTTGGGACTAGCGCAAGTGCAGTTCTTC.